This TCR beta chain comes out of a study of regulatory T cells in long-lasting Graves disease. iRepertoire HTBI primers and Arm-PCR of CDR3 regions built TCR beta libraries. TCRdb analysed the multiplex PCR reads with MiXCR anew, one entry per CDR3 protein. The table shows 680,000 or so distinct CDR3 sequences, with roughly 15% occurring only once. Documented time point: newly diagnosed GD, antithyroid drugs for less than 3 months. Preparation of the TCR library used RNA extracted from PBMCs. This clonotype occurred a few times. These data are also associated with another study on T cells in Graves' hyperthyroidism and ophthalmopathy. From that study: Graves' hyperthyroidism was deemed stable absent ophthalmopathy progression within 18 months. Based on clinical symptoms, serum thyroxine and TRAb, thyroid ultrasound and orbital computed tomography, diagnoses were reached. Appearing also in blood were most of the thyroid clonotypes expanded above 0.001.

The TCR comes from a woman in her 30s with Graves disease. The starting material was peripheral blood mononuclear cells (PBMCs), obtained at new diagnosis, from a patient treated with antithyroid drugs.

The chain's CDR3 is CASSVQAATGELFF. As DNA, the CDR3 is TGTGCCAGTAGTGTACAGGCGGCCACCGGGGAGCTGTTTTTT. The rearrangement links TRBV19 to TRBJ2-2; weak D call: TRBD1 (5 bases). Trimming stripped 5 bases from V and 4 bases from J, with 11 bases between. Germline CDR1 reads LNHDA; CDR2 reads SQIVND (reference sequence). The CDR3 loop spans 14 amino acids.